The sequence of this TCR beta chain was determined in a study of T cell responses to AZD1222 COVID-19 vaccine. Study results and limitations: White British ancestry dominated among donors, who included more females, and clonal diversity was possibly underestimated. Among those given AZD1222, only 6 or 7 were seropositive at baseline.

Comments on this clone: Its specificity is not known. No conserved phenylalanine or tryptophan ends this CDR3, so it is likely a read error. The limits of the CDR3 on the DNA are not certain, so only TCRdb's listed CDR3 is given.

Counting both end residues, the CDR3 totals 11 amino acids. Germline loops: CDR1 SNHLY, CDR2 FYNNEI. The data were produced by immunoSEQ multiplex PCR, yet TCRdb's version contains in-frame clones alone and is incomplete. This table has roughly 180,000 clones, just over 90% appearing once. The source is an adult in good health. This chain uses TRBV2 with TRBJ2-7; TRBD2, the table's D call, lacks a check against the DNA. The material sequenced was peripheral blood, taken on day 0 of AZD1222 vaccination. Here the CDR3 reads CASSEAGGPTL.